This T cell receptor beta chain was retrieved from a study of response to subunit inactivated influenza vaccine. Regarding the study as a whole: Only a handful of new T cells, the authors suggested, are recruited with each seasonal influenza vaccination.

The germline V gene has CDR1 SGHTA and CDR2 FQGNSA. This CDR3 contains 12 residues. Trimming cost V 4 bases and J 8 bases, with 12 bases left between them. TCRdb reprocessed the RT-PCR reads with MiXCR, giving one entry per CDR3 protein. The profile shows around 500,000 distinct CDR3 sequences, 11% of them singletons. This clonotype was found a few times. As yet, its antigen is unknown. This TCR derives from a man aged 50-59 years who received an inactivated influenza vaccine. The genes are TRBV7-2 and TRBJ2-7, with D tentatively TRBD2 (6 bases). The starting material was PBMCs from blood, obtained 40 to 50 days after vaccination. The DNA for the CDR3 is TGTGCCAGCAGCTACGGGAGTCCAAAGCAGTACTTC. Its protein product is CASSYGSPKQYF.